The 18 T cell receptor beta chains below all came from one sample that was sequenced in a study of blood T cells in healthy people across ages. Alongside a J-beta primer mix, a sample-barcoded 5' primer served in a second PCR lasting about 7 to 11 cycles. From the 5' RACE reads, TCRdb called clonotypes with MiXCR, one entry per CDR3 protein. Of 1.5 million to 2 million distinct CDR3 sequences in the sample, approximately 30% were seen once. Sequenced material: blood. The receptor source for this set is a woman in her twenties or thirties in good health.

This rearrangement joins TRBV4-3 to TRBJ2-7, with TRBD2 matching over 9 bases. The CDR3 length is 15 residues. J gave up 7 bases and V 1 base, and 8 bases lay outside the gene matches. Germline V CDR1 and CDR2: LGHNA, YSLEER. In DNA, the CDR3 is TGCGCCAGCAGCCAAGTCGGCGGGAGGGCCGGGGAGCAGTACTTC. Translation gives CASSQVGGRAGEQYF.

The chain has TRBV4-1 and TRBJ2-2, with 8 bases matching TRBD1. This CDR3 region has 15 residues. The junction had 7 bases not matched to a gene; V was cut back by 4 bases and J by 6 bases. Germline V CDR1 and CDR2: MGHRA, YSYEKL. CDR3 in amino acids: CASSRIDRGAGELFF. CDR3 DNA sequence: TGCGCCAGCAGCCGAATAGACAGGGGCGCCGGGGAGCTGTTTTTT.

This clonotype was detected once. Being one base from a much bigger clone, this may be a read error. The rearrangement uses TRBV20-1 and TRBJ1-1; the D is unclear. From germline, CDR1 is DFQATT and CDR2 SNEGSKA (reference sequence). This CDR3 region has 13 residues. CDR3 nucleotide sequence: TGCAGTGCTAGAGAAGCGGGGAACACTAAAGCTTTCTTT. Its translation: CSAREAGNTKAFF.

As for this clonotype: One junction end disagrees with the germline gene, perhaps due to a read error. The chain joins TRBV20-1 to TRBJ2-1; maybe TRBD2 (6 bases). The CDR3 loop spans 16 amino acids. Germline V CDR1 and CDR2: DFQATT, SNEGSKA (reference sequence). CDR3: CSAPVAEGLSCNEQFF. In nucleotides, the CDR3 is TGCAGTGCTCCAGTAGCGGAGGGTCTCTCCTGCAATGAGCAGTTCTTC.

The V call is TRBV3-1, the J call TRBJ2-4; D unclear. The DNA end is more similar to TRBJ2-7, so the J call may be wrong. This CDR3 spans 14 amino acids. Germline V gives CDR1 LGHDT, CDR2 YNNKEL (reference sequence). The CDR3 loop is CASSQDFSGYEQYF. The CDR3 DNA sequence: TGTGCCAGCAGCCAAGATTTTTCGGGCTACGAGCAGTACTTC.

The genes are TRBV20-1 and TRBJ2-1, with 8 bases fitting TRBD2. The CDR3 is 15 residues long. V shed 3 bases, J shed 7 bases, and the junction held 11 bases outside the gene matches. The V gene's germline CDR1 is DFQATT and CDR2 SNEGSKA (reference sequence). CDR3 DNA sequence: TGCAGTGCTAGGGGGTTAGCTAGCGGGCTAAATGAGCAGTTCTTC. Encoded protein: CSARGLASGLNEQFF.

This chain links TRBV11-3 with TRBJ1-2, with D unresolved. Trimming shortened V by 3 bases and J by 3 bases, and 11 bases separated the two germline ends. This CDR3 is built from 14 residues. The germline V gene has CDR1 SGHNT and CDR2 YENEEA. CDR3 in DNA: TGTGCCAGCAGCTTTCGGGAACATCACTATGGCTACACCTTC. This encodes CASSFREHHYGYTF.

The chain carries TRBV25-1 and TRBJ2-1; TRBD2 matches at 10 bases. Per germline, CDR1 MGHDK and CDR2 SYGVNS. J was trimmed by 3 bases and V by 7 bases; bases with no gene match: 3. The CDR3 has 14 residues. The chain's CDR3 is CASISGGGYNEQFF. The CDR3 coding sequence is TGTGCCAGCATAAGCGGGGGGGGCTACAATGAGCAGTTCTTC.

This chain uses TRBV6-6 with TRBJ1-2, with 8 bases matching TRBD1. Germline CDR1 is MNHNY and CDR2 is SVGAGI (reference sequence). The CDR3 contains 16 residues. V dropped 4 bases and J dropped 4; count of bases not matched to a gene: 11. The CDR3 nucleotides are TGTGCCAGCAGTTTCCCGGACAGGGTCGGAAGCTATGGCTACACCTTC. This sequence encodes CASSFPDRVGSYGYTF.

This clonotype occurred a few times. The chain uses TRBV5-1 and TRBJ2-1, with D tentatively TRBD1 (6 bases). CDR1 is SGHRS and CDR2 is YFSETQ in the germline V gene. V dropped 2 bases and J dropped 3 bases, with 12 bases sitting between them. The CDR3 is 15 amino acids. CDR3 loop: CASSLIRGIYNEQFF. The CDR3 DNA sequence: TGCGCCAGCAGCTTAATCAGGGGAATCTACAATGAGCAGTTCTTC.

This clonotype was recorded at least ten times. The chain combines TRBV27 with TRBJ2-7; 7 nucleotides agree with TRBD2. In germline, CDR1 is MNHEY, CDR2 SMNVEV (reference sequence). This CDR3 is 15 amino acids long. J lost 2 bases, V lost 6 bases, and 10 bases had no gene match. The DNA of the CDR3 is TGTGCCAGCAGATTGGGGCGGGAGCCAACCTACGAGCAGTACTTC. Translated, it gives CASRLGREPTYEQYF.

This clonotype came up a few times. The V and J genes are TRBV20-1 and TRBJ2-1; TRBD2 agrees at 13 bases. J gave up 2 bases and V 5 bases, and 12 bases lay outside the gene matches. Germline CDR1 is DFQATT and CDR2 is SNEGSKA (reference sequence). The CDR3 length is 18 residues. CDR3 in amino acids: CSAEGGLAGSQAYNEQFF. The DNA for the CDR3 is TGCAGTGCTGAAGGGGGACTAGCGGGGAGTCAGGCCTACAATGAGCAGTTCTTC.

The V call is TRBV7-3, the J call TRBJ2-7; 9 nucleotides agree with TRBD1. V lost 4 bases to trimming and J lost 9 bases; unmatched junction nucleotides: 10. This CDR3 region has 14 residues. Looked up from germline, CDR1 is SGHTA and CDR2 is FQGTGA. The CDR3 is CASSSGTGSRGQYF. CDR3 bases: TGTGCCAGCAGCTCGGGGACAGGGTCGAGGGGGCAGTACTTC.

This clonotype was counted only a few times. The rearrangement links TRBV6-1 to TRBJ2-2; no definite D call. V was pared by 8 bases and J by 0 bases, with 16 bases between. CDR1 is MNHNS, CDR2 SASEGT, per germline. The CDR3 is 16 amino acids. CDR3 DNA sequence: TGTGCCAGCCAACTCCTGGGCGTACCGAACACCGGGGAGCTGTTTTTT. The encoded protein is CASQLLGVPNTGELFF.

The J gene is TRBJ2-5, the V gene TRBV10-3; D is undetermined. Trimming removed 0 bases at V and 11 bases at J, with 13 bases between. This CDR3 contains 13 residues. Germline CDR1 ENHRY, CDR2 SYGVKD. CDR3 nucleotides: TGTGCCATCAGTGAGTCGAGTGTCAATGAGCAGTACTTC. This translates into CAISESSVNEQYF.

The chain combines TRBV7-9 with TRBJ1-1; maybe TRBD1 (6 bases). CDR1 and CDR2 from the germline V gene are SEHNR and FQNEAQ (reference sequence). V gave up 4 bases and J gave up 4 bases, with 10 bases separating them. This CDR3 region has 13 residues. The CDR3 DNA follows: TGTGCCAGCAGCTCAGGGGTACCCACTGAAGCTTTCTTT. Translation gives CASSSGVPTEAFF.

This clonotype was seen a single time. The chain links TRBV20-1 to TRBJ2-7; no definite D call. CDR1 is DFQATT, CDR2 SNEGSKA, per germline (reference sequence). V dropped 0 bases and J dropped 2 bases, with 11 bases sitting between them. CDR3 length: 14 residues. CDR3 nucleotide sequence: TGCAGTGCTAGAGACGTAGAAGAGGCCTACGAGCAGTACTTC. Translation: CSARDVEEAYEQYF.

This clonotype was picked up many times. This chain joins TRBV7-2 and TRBJ1-5; the D gene is possibly TRBD1 (6 bases). With 5 bases removed from V and 7 bases from J, the gap between germline ends came to 15 bases. CDR1 is SGHTA, CDR2 FQGNSA, per germline. There are 14 residues in the CDR3. This CDR3 reads CASSARSQGQPQHF. The CDR3 DNA reads as TGTGCCAGCAGCGCCCGTTCACAGGGCCAGCCCCAGCATTTT.